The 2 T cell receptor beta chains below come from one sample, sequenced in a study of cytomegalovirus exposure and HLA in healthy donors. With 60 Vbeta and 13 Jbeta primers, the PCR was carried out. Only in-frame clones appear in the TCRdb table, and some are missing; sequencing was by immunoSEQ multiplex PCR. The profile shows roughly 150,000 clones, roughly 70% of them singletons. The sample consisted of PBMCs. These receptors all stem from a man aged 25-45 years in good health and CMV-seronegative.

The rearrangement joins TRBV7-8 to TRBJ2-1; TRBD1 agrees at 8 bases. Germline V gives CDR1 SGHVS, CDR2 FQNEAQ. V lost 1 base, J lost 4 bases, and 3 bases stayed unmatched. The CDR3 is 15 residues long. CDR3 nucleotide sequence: TGTGCCAGCAGCTTAGAGGGACAGGCTTACAATGAGCAGTTCTTC. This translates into CASSLEGQAYNEQFF.

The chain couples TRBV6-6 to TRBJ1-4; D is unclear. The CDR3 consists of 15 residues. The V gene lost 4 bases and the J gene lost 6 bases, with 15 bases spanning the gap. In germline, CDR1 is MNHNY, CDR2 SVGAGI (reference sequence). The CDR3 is CASSSREGLDEKLFF. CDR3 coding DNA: TGTGCCAGCAGTTCTCGGGAGGGCCTTGATGAAAAACTGTTTTTT.